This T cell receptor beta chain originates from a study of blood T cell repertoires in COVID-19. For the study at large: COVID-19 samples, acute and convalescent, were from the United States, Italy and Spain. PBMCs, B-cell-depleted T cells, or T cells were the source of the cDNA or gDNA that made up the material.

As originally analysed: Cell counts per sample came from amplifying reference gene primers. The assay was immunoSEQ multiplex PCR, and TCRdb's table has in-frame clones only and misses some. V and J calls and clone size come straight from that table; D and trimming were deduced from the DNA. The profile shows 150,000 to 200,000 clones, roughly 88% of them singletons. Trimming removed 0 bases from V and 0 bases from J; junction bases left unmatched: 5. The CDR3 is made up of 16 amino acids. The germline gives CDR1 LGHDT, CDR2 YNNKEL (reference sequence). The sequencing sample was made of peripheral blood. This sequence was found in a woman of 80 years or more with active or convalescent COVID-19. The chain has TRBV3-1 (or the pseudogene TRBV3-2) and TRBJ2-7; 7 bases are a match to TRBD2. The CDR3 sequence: CASSQDTSASSYEQYF. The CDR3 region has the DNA TGTGCCAGCAGCCAAGATACTAGCGCCAGCTCCTACGAGCAGTACTTC.